A selection of T cell receptor beta chains follows, all from one sample in a study of response to subunit inactivated influenza vaccine. TCRdb passed the RT-PCR reads through MiXCR, listing each CDR3 protein once. Here the sample spans just under 550,000 distinct CDR3 sequences, roughly 25% being singletons. The same sample was also studied in work on T cells expressing NK-cell markers.

This sample comprised CD4+ T cells sorted from PBMCs, obtained approximately 12 days after vaccination. The receptors derive from a man between 50 and 59 years old who received an inactivated influenza vaccine. CDR3s include the opening cysteine and the closing phenylalanine or tryptophan. A D gene is named only where the DNA matches it firmly. Only part of the rows carry a size: once, few, many, or a class if the clone is expanded.

J gene: TRBJ1-2; D gene: -; V gene: TRBV5-1; CDR3 length: 13; clone size: few; CDR3 DNA: TGCGCCAGCAGCTTGGAGCCGGGTCGTGGCTACACCTTC; CDR3 protein: CASSLEPGRGYTF
J gene: TRBJ2-1; D gene: -; V gene: TRBV4-2; CDR3 length: 16; clone size: -; CDR3 DNA: TGTGCCAGCAGCCAAGATGTACAGGCAGCGGGCAATGAGCAGTTCTTC; CDR3 protein: CASSQDVQAAGNEQFF
J gene: TRBJ2-3; D gene: -; V gene: TRBV15; CDR3 length: 15; clone size: few; CDR3 DNA: TGTGCCACCAGCTCCCCACGACCGGGGTCGGATACGCAGTATTTT; CDR3 protein: CATSSPRPGSDTQYF
J gene: TRBJ2-7; D gene: -; V gene: TRBV15; CDR3 length: 12; clone size: -; CDR3 DNA: TGTGCCACCAGCAGAGATTGGAGGGAGCAGTACTTC; CDR3 protein: CATSRDWREQYF
J gene: TRBJ2-3; D gene: TRBD2; V gene: TRBV5-1; CDR3 length: 17; clone size: -; CDR3 DNA: TGCGCCAGCAGCTCTACACTAGCGGGGGGGCATGCAGATACGCAGTATTTT; CDR3 protein: CASSSTLAGGHADTQYF
J gene: TRBJ2-1; D gene: -; V gene: TRBV19; CDR3 length: 13; clone size: -; CDR3 DNA: TGTGCCAGTAGCGCACTAGGGGAGAGTGAGCAGTTCTTC; CDR3 protein: CASSALGESEQFF
J gene: TRBJ2-7; D gene: TRBD1; V gene: TRBV5-1; CDR3 length: 15; clone size: few; CDR3 DNA: TGCGCCAGCAGCCTGGGCGGGACAGGGATGGGCGAGCAGTACTTC; CDR3 protein: CASSLGGTGMGEQYF
J gene: TRBJ2-5; D gene: -; V gene: TRBV12-3/TRBV12-4; CDR3 length: 13; clone size: -; CDR3 DNA: TGTGCCAGCAGTTTCAACAATCAAGAGACCCAGTACTTC; CDR3 protein: CASSFNNQETQYF
J gene: TRBJ2-3; D gene: TRBD2; V gene: TRBV9; CDR3 length: 16; clone size: few; CDR3 DNA: TGTGCCAGCAGCATTAGCGGGGGAACTAGCACAGATACGCAGTATTTT; CDR3 protein: CASSISGGTSTDTQYF
J gene: TRBJ2-1; D gene: -; V gene: TRBV11-1; CDR3 length: 12; clone size: few; CDR3 DNA: TGTGCCAGCAGCCGACAGCACAATGAGCAGTTCTTC; CDR3 protein: CASSRQHNEQFF
J gene: TRBJ2-5; D gene: TRBD1; V gene: TRBV2; CDR3 length: 15; clone size: few; CDR3 DNA: TGTGCCAGCAGTGGCAACAGGGGGCTTAGGGAGACCCAGTACTTC; CDR3 protein: CASSGNRGLRETQYF
J gene: TRBJ1-1; D gene: TRBD1; V gene: TRBV18; CDR3 length: 18; clone size: few; CDR3 DNA: TGTGCCAGCTCACCAAATCCGGGACAGGGTTCGGGGAACACTGAAGCTTTCTTT; CDR3 protein: CASSPNPGQGSGNTEAFF
J gene: TRBJ1-1; D gene: -; V gene: TRBV7-2; CDR3 length: 12; clone size: few; CDR3 DNA: TGTGCCAGCATCAAACATAGACCCCCAGCCTTCTTT; CDR3 protein: CASIKHRPPAFF
J gene: TRBJ1-4; D gene: TRBD1; V gene: TRBV5-1; CDR3 length: 16; clone size: few; CDR3 DNA: TGCGCCAGCAGCTTGAGCCCGGGACAGGAGTTTGAAAAACTGTTTTTT; CDR3 protein: CASSLSPGQEFEKLFF
J gene: TRBJ1-6; D gene: TRBD1; V gene: TRBV28; CDR3 length: 15; clone size: few; CDR3 DNA: TGTGCCAGCGGGACCGGGACAGCTAACAATTCACCCCTCCACTTT; CDR3 protein: CASGTGTANNSPLHF
J gene: TRBJ2-5; D gene: -; V gene: TRBV5-1; CDR3 length: 13; clone size: few; CDR3 DNA: TGCGCCAGCAGCGGTCAGGGCATGGAGACCCAGTACTTC; CDR3 protein: CASSGQGMETQYF
J gene: TRBJ2-7; D gene: TRBD2; V gene: TRBV12-3/TRBV12-4; CDR3 length: 14; clone size: many; CDR3 DNA: TGTGCCAGCAACAAGGGGACGGGGGGTGGCGAGCAGTACTTC; CDR3 protein: CASNKGTGGGEQYF
J gene: TRBJ2-7; D gene: -; V gene: TRBV19; CDR3 length: 13; clone size: -; CDR3 DNA: TGTGCCAGTAGTATAGGGGAGACCTACGAGCAGTACTTC; CDR3 protein: CASSIGETYEQYF
J gene: TRBJ2-7; D gene: -; V gene: TRBV7-9; CDR3 length: 15; clone size: -; CDR3 DNA: TGTGCCAGCAGCGAGACGATTAGGGGGACCGACGAGCAGTACTTC; CDR3 protein: CASSETIRGTDEQYF
J gene: TRBJ1-2; D gene: -; V gene: TRBV12-3/TRBV12-4; CDR3 length: 14; clone size: -; CDR3 DNA: TGTGCCAGCAGTTTAGCGTGGGGGGGATATGGCTACACCTTC; CDR3 protein: CASSLAWGGYGYTF
J gene: TRBJ2-3; D gene: -; V gene: TRBV5-1; CDR3 length: 16; clone size: -; CDR3 DNA: TGCGCCAGCAGCTTGGAAGGCGGGCGTAGCACAGATACGCAGTATTTT; CDR3 protein: CASSLEGGRSTDTQYF
J gene: TRBJ2-2; D gene: -; V gene: TRBV11-2; CDR3 length: 14; clone size: -; CDR3 DNA: TGTGCCAGCAGCTTAGCCCAGGCGACCGGGGAGCTGTTTTTT; CDR3 protein: CASSLAQATGELFF
J gene: TRBJ2-6; D gene: TRBD1; V gene: TRBV9; CDR3 length: 16; clone size: many; CDR3 DNA: TGTGCCAGCAGCGCAACAGGGGGCGGAGGGGCCAACGTCCTGACTTTC; CDR3 protein: CASSATGGGGANVLTF
J gene: TRBJ2-1; D gene: -; V gene: TRBV18; CDR3 length: 16; clone size: few; CDR3 DNA: TGTGCCAGCTCTCTCCCTAGCGTACTATCCTTGGGCGAGCAGTTCTTC; CDR3 protein: CASSLPSVLSLGEQFF
J gene: TRBJ2-2; D gene: TRBD1; V gene: TRBV7-8; CDR3 length: 15; clone size: once; CDR3 DNA: TGTGCCAGCAGGGACAGGAGAACGAACACCGGGGAGCTGTTTTTT; CDR3 protein: CASRDRRTNTGELFF
J gene: TRBJ2-1; D gene: -; V gene: TRBV6-7; CDR3 length: 13; clone size: -; CDR3 DNA: TGTGCCAGCAGTTTCCCTCCTAGGGTTTCTAAGTTCTTC; CDR3 protein: CASSFPPRVSKFF
J gene: TRBJ1-2; D gene: -; V gene: TRBV20-1; CDR3 length: 14; clone size: -; CDR3 DNA: TGCAGTGCCCGCCGTCTCGCTCCCCTCTTTGGCTACACCTTC; CDR3 protein: CSARRLAPLFGYTF
J gene: TRBJ2-2; D gene: -; V gene: TRBV12-3/TRBV12-4; CDR3 length: 12; clone size: few; CDR3 DNA: TGTGCCAGCAGAAGACCGGCCGGGGAGCTGTTTTTT; CDR3 protein: CASRRPAGELFF
J gene: TRBJ2-5; D gene: -; V gene: TRBV6-1; CDR3 length: 13; clone size: -; CDR3 DNA: TGTGCCAGGACCGGGACTCCGCAAGAGACCCAGTACTTC; CDR3 protein: CARTGTPQETQYF
J gene: TRBJ2-2; D gene: TRBD2; V gene: TRBV10-2; CDR3 length: 15; clone size: -; CDR3 DNA: TGCGCCAGCAGGGGGACTACTACAAACACCGGGGAGCTGTTTTTT; CDR3 protein: CASRGTTTNTGELFF
J gene: TRBJ2-5; D gene: -; V gene: TRBV5-1; CDR3 length: 13; clone size: few; CDR3 DNA: TGCGCCAGCAGCTTGTCCGCGGACGAGACCCAGTACTTC; CDR3 protein: CASSLSADETQYF
J gene: TRBJ2-2; D gene: -; V gene: TRBV5-6; CDR3 length: 16; clone size: few; CDR3 DNA: TGTGCCAGCAGCTTGGCCGGGGGGCGGAACACCGGGGAGCTGTTTTTT; CDR3 protein: CASSLAGGRNTGELFF
J gene: TRBJ2-2; D gene: -; V gene: TRBV7-6; CDR3 length: 14; clone size: few; CDR3 DNA: TGTGCCAGCAGCCGGAGTACGAACACCGGGGAGCTGTTTTTT; CDR3 protein: CASSRSTNTGELFF
J gene: TRBJ2-1; D gene: -; V gene: TRBV10-3; CDR3 length: 17; clone size: -; CDR3 DNA: TGTGCCATCAGTGTGGCGGTCGGAGGGGGCGCGGTAAATGAGCAGTTCTTC; CDR3 protein: CAISVAVGGGAVNEQFF
J gene: TRBJ2-2; D gene: -; V gene: TRBV24-1; CDR3 length: 13; clone size: few; CDR3 DNA: TGTGCCACCAGTGGACTGGGCACCGGGGAGCTGTTTTTT; CDR3 protein: CATSGLGTGELFF
J gene: TRBJ2-2; D gene: TRBD1; V gene: TRBV7-9; CDR3 length: 15; clone size: few; CDR3 DNA: TGTGCCAGCAGCTTCTGGGGGACAGACACCGGGGAGCTGTTTTTT; CDR3 protein: CASSFWGTDTGELFF
J gene: TRBJ2-2; D gene: -; V gene: TRBV7-2; CDR3 length: 15; clone size: -; CDR3 DNA: TGTGCCAGCAGCTTACTGCCAGAGAACACCGGGGAGCTGTTTTTT; CDR3 protein: CASSLLPENTGELFF
J gene: TRBJ1-1; D gene: TRBD1; V gene: TRBV29-1; CDR3 length: 14; clone size: few; CDR3 DNA: TGCAGTTATACTCAGGGGGCGGGGAACACTGAAGCTTTCTTT; CDR3 protein: CSYTQGAGNTEAFF
J gene: TRBJ2-1; D gene: TRBD2; V gene: TRBV6-2/TRBV6-3; CDR3 length: 13; clone size: once; CDR3 DNA: TGTGCCAGCAGTTACGGACTAGACCTTGAGCAGTTCTTC; CDR3 protein: CASSYGLDLEQFF
J gene: TRBJ2-1; D gene: -; V gene: TRBV29-1; CDR3 length: 13; clone size: -; CDR3 DNA: TGCAGCGCCGGAGAGGGGGATGGGAATGAGCAGTTCTTC; CDR3 protein: CSAGEGDGNEQFF
J gene: TRBJ2-5; D gene: -; V gene: TRBV20-1; CDR3 length: 15; clone size: few; CDR3 DNA: TGCAGTGCTAGAGGGCCAGGGCAGTACCAAGAGACCCAGTACTTC; CDR3 protein: CSARGPGQYQETQYF
J gene: TRBJ2-6; D gene: TRBD1; V gene: TRBV10-2; CDR3 length: 18; clone size: many; CDR3 DNA: TGCGCCAGCAGTGAGTGGACAGGGGTTTTCTCTGGGGCCAACGTCCTGACTTTC; CDR3 protein: CASSEWTGVFSGANVLTF
J gene: TRBJ1-3; D gene: TRBD1; V gene: TRBV4-3; CDR3 length: 16; clone size: -; CDR3 DNA: TGCGCCAGCAGCCAGGATGTAGGACAGGGGGCGAACACCATATATTTT; CDR3 protein: CASSQDVGQGANTIYF
J gene: TRBJ2-3; D gene: TRBD2; V gene: TRBV7-9; CDR3 length: 16; clone size: many; CDR3 DNA: TGTGCCAGCAGCCTAATCAGCGGGGGGGACACAGATACGCAGTATTTT; CDR3 protein: CASSLISGGDTDTQYF
J gene: TRBJ2-3; D gene: -; V gene: TRBV4-2; CDR3 length: 14; clone size: -; CDR3 DNA: TGTGCCAGCAGCCAAATAGACACGGTGAATACGCAGTATTTT; CDR3 protein: CASSQIDTVNTQYF
J gene: TRBJ2-7; D gene: TRBD1; V gene: TRBV28; CDR3 length: 15; clone size: -; CDR3 DNA: TGTGCCAGCACCCCCCTCGGACAGGGTTTGAACGAGCAGTACTTC; CDR3 protein: CASTPLGQGLNEQYF
J gene: TRBJ2-7; D gene: -; V gene: TRBV20-1; CDR3 length: 13; clone size: many; CDR3 DNA: TGCAGTGCTCCACTGGGCAGGGGTAGCGAGCAGTACTTC; CDR3 protein: CSAPLGRGSEQYF